This T cell receptor (beta chain) originates from a study of cytomegalovirus exposure and HLA in healthy donors. Across the study: The same platform as the 650 to 700 first-cohort repertoires was used for the 120 validation repertoires, a later analysis reported.

Separate from the roughly 630-subject first cohort was the roughly 120-subject validation cohort, to which the donors belonged. This CDR3 spans 15 amino acids. The V gene's germline CDR1 is SGHDT and CDR2 YYEEEE. V shed 6 bases and J shed 3 bases, with 16 bases lying between them. Study observations and caveats: Generally TCR sequences proved uncommon, though certain public TCRs appeared in numerous donors. The study recorded 160 or so TCR beta chains that were cytomegalovirus-associated.

This clone was counted only a few times. What it binds is unknown. Sequenced by immunoSEQ multiplex PCR; TCRdb stores in-frame clones only, minus some. The sample includes 250,000 or so clones, about 90% seen only once; the top ten take about 12%. The TCR sequence derives from a man younger than 35 in good health and CMV-seropositive. V is TRBV5-6 and J is TRBJ2-1, with a possible D match to TRBD2 (6 bases). Specimen: PBMCs. CDR3 in amino acids: CASIGGINYYNEQFF. CDR3 bases: TGTGCCAGCATTGGGGGGATAAATTACTACAATGAGCAGTTCTTC.